This record looks at one T cell receptor beta chain sequence and its context. Its antigen is undetermined. Time point meaning: week 23, last vaccination. One vaccine dose held 300 ug of mutant IDH1 20-mer peptide and came with topical imiquimod. Donor diagnoses consisted of new WHO grade 3 or 4 IDH1-mutant, ATRX-lost astrocytomas. This sample was included in a study of a mutant IDH1 vaccine in newly diagnosed glioma. Study overall: Vaccination followed radiotherapy alone by 4-6 weeks, or accompanied temozolomide cycles. There were about 62% males and around 38% females among treated patients, whose mean age was about 40 years. Previous care, which was radiotherapy, temozolomide, or both, most often involved both.

The data were produced by immunoSEQ multiplex PCR, yet TCRdb's version contains in-frame clones alone and is incomplete. The sample contains tens of thousands of clones, 78% of which appear only once. The CDR3 loop spans 14 amino acids. Per germline, CDR1 SGHTA and CDR2 FQGNSA. Between the trimmed V and J ends, which lost 5 bases and 4 bases, there was a span of 12 bases. This chain uses TRBV7-2 with TRBJ1-3; possible D gene TRBD1, 5 bases. The sample consisted of PBMCs, taken from a glioma patient whose treatment included an IDH1 peptide vaccine. The TCR sequence derives from a woman between 40 and 50 years old with glioma. Some clones in this sample may be carry-over from other donors' samples. CDR3 nucleotides: TGTGCCAGCAGCCTCCAGGGTGCGGGAAACACCATATATTTT. Protein product: CASSLQGAGNTIYF.